These 29 T cell receptor beta chains were all obtained from the same sample, sequenced in a study of CD8 T cells in ankylosing spondylitis. TCRdb reprocessed the 5' RACE reads with MiXCR, giving one entry per CDR3 protein. The sample has about 42,000 distinct CDR3 sequences, 4% seen once. Sequencing was done on a sample of blood, either unsorted or a sorted T cell fraction (not recorded which). The source is a female donor with ankylosing spondylitis or in good health (not recorded which).

The table lists this clonotype with many counts. This chain links TRBV9 with TRBJ2-2; no reliable D call. Trimming removed 0 bases at V and 4 bases at J, with 13 bases between. This CDR3 is built from 16 residues. The germline gives CDR1 SGDLS, CDR2 YYNGEE. In nucleotides, the CDR3 is TGTGCCAGCAGCGTAGGCTCCGGCAGTGCCACCGGGGAGCTGTTTTTT. This gives the protein CASSVGSGSATGELFF. Combining the CDR3 with reference TRBV9 and TRBJ2-2 gives the whole variable domain DSGVTQTPKHLITATGQRVTLRCSPRSGDLSVYWYQQSLDQGLQFLIQYYNGEERAKGNILERFSAQQFPDLHSELNLSSLELGDSALYFCASSVGSGSATGELFFGEGSRLTVL.

There are many counts of this clonotype. The J gene is TRBJ2-7, the V gene TRBV9; D unresolved. V gave up 0 bases and J gave up 0 bases, with 10 bases separating them. This CDR3 has 15 amino acids. Germline assignment: CDR1 SGDLS and CDR2 YYNGEE. CDR3 sequence (DNA): TGTGCCAGCAGCGTAGGTGAAGCGAGCTCCTACGAGCAGTACTTC. It is translated as CASSVGEASSYEQYF.

This clonotype has ten or more counts. The chain employs TRBV9 and TRBJ1-5; possibly TRBD1 for D (5 bases). The CDR3 runs to 15 residues. Deletions cut 0 bases from V and 2 bases from J, with 9 bases between. The germline CDR1 and CDR2 sequences are SGDLS and YYNGEE. CDR3 nucleotides: TGTGCCAGCAGCGTAGGAGGGGCGCGCAATCAGCCCCAGCATTTT. It translates to CASSVGGARNQPQHF.

This clonotype showed up many times. The chain recombines TRBV9 with TRBJ2-5; 8 positions match TRBD1. After removal of 2 bases from V and 5 bases from J, the junction contained 2 bases not matched to a gene. This CDR3 has 13 amino acids. Germline V gene lookup returns CDR1 SGDLS and CDR2 YYNGEE. In DNA, the CDR3 is TGTGCCAGCAGCGTCCGGGACAGGGAGACCCAGTACTTC. Translated, it gives CASSVRDRETQYF.

V is TRBV9 and J is TRBJ2-5, with TRBD2 matching over 10 bases. Germline V gives CDR1 SGDLS, CDR2 YYNGEE. The CDR3 consists of 17 residues. V lost 3 bases to trimming and J lost 0 bases; unmatched junction nucleotides: 8. In DNA, the CDR3 is TGTGCCAGCAGCGCCTCTCCCGGGACTAGCGACCAAGAGACCCAGTACTTC. Protein sequence: CASSASPGTSDQETQYF.

This clonotype was recorded at least ten times. This chain uses TRBV9 with TRBJ1-1; D not certain. Deletions cut 0 bases from V and 4 bases from J, with 13 bases between. Germline V gives CDR1 SGDLS, CDR2 YYNGEE. The CDR3 has 15 residues. CDR3 in amino acids: CASSVAPGLGTEAFF. The CDR3 nucleotides are TGTGCCAGCAGCGTAGCTCCGGGGTTGGGCACTGAAGCTTTCTTT.

This clonotype has ten or more counts. The chain couples TRBV9 to TRBJ1-1; D ambiguous. The length of the CDR3 is 13 residues. Trimming removed 0 bases from V and 4 bases from J, with 7 bases in between. Germline values: CDR1 SGDLS, CDR2 YYNGEE. DNA for the CDR3: TGTGCCAGCAGCGTAGCCTTAGGCACTGAAGCTTTCTTT. This sequence encodes CASSVALGTEAFF.

This clonotype was recorded many times. The CDR3 spells CASSGPGTLNTEAFF. In DNA, the CDR3 is TGTGCCAGCAGCGGGCCTGGGACCCTGAACACTGAAGCTTTCTTT. This rearrangement joins TRBV9 to TRBJ1-1; D perhaps matches TRBD1 (5 bases). CDR1 SGDLS and CDR2 YYNGEE come from the germline V gene. The CDR3 covers 15 residues. The ends were cut back, 3 bases at V and 0 bases at J, with 12 bases in the middle.

This clonotype was recorded many times. The rearrangement uses TRBV9 and TRBJ2-3; D remains unclear. The V end lost 6 bases, the J end lost 4 bases, and 15 bases lay between the germline ends. The CDR3 runs to 14 residues. Germline V gene data show CDR1 as SGDLS and CDR2 as YYNGEE. CDR3 in DNA: TGTGCCAGCACCGTTGCGGAAGGATCAGATACGCAGTATTTT. It translates to CASTVAEGSDTQYF.

This clonotype was counted at least ten times. The rearrangement links TRBV9 to TRBJ1-1; D not certain. V dropped 4 bases and J dropped 11 bases, with 15 bases sitting between them. CDR1 SGDLS and CDR2 YYNGEE come from the germline V gene. The CDR3 has 12 residues. The CDR3 spells CASSPTLERAFF. CDR3 DNA sequence: TGTGCCAGCAGCCCCACCCTCGAGAGGGCTTTCTTT. Full variable domain (missing parts from reference TRBV9 and TRBJ1-1): DSGVTQTPKHLITATGQRVTLRCSPRSGDLSVYWYQQSLDQGLQFLIQYYNGEERAKGNILERFSAQQFPDLHSELNLSSLELGDSALYFCASSPTLERAFFGQGTRLTVV.

This clonotype showed up many times. CDR3 protein: CASSVEQATNYGYTF. CDR3 nucleotides: TGTGCCAGCAGCGTAGAACAGGCGACTAACTATGGCTACACCTTC. This chain uses TRBV9 with TRBJ1-2, with D maybe TRBD1 (5 bases). V gave up 0 bases and J gave up 0 bases, with 9 bases separating them. The CDR3 length is 15 residues. CDR1 is SGDLS and CDR2 is YYNGEE in the germline V gene.

This clonotype appeared many times. V and J are TRBV9 and TRBJ2-7; 10 bases fit TRBD2. CDR3 length equals 16 residues. The V gene's germline CDR1 is SGDLS and CDR2 YYNGEE. Germline trimming cut 0 bases from V and 6 bases from J; bases unmatched to any gene: 9. The CDR3 bases are TGTGCCAGCAGCGTAGGAGTGTCTAGCGGGGGAGGCGAGCAGTACTTC. Its protein product is CASSVGVSSGGGEQYF.

This clonotype was detected ten times or more. J is TRBJ1-1 and V is TRBV9; 9 bases line up with TRBD1. The CDR3 runs 16 residues. The trim removed 4 bases at V and 5 bases at J, leaving 12 bases unmatched. The germline CDR1 and CDR2 sequences are SGDLS and YYNGEE. CDR3 protein: CASSKLGTGIGTEAFF. The CDR3 DNA follows: TGTGCCAGCAGCAAATTGGGGACAGGGATTGGTACTGAAGCTTTCTTT.

This clonotype was seen repeatedly, ten times or more. The chain carries TRBV9 and TRBJ2-7; D tentatively reads TRBD1 or TRBD2 (6 bases each). Per the germline V gene, CDR1 is SGDLS and CDR2 is YYNGEE. This CDR3 is built from 15 residues. The V gene lost 4 bases and the J gene lost 4 bases, with 18 bases spanning the gap. The CDR3 DNA is TGTGCCAGCAGCCCAGGAGGGGACACGGTGTACGAGCAGTACTTC. The encoded protein is CASSPGGDTVYEQYF.

This clonotype was detected ten times or more. This chain links TRBV9 with TRBJ2-5; D unclear. V lost 4 bases and J 4 bases, leaving 17 bases between the germline ends. The germline gives CDR1 SGDLS, CDR2 YYNGEE. The CDR3 consists of 15 residues. For the CDR3, the DNA is TGTGCCAGCAGCCTAAGACACGGCCATCGAGAGACCCAGTACTTC. The encoded protein is CASSLRHGHRETQYF.

This clonotype is medium-sized within its sample. The genes are TRBV9 and TRBJ1-2; maybe TRBD1 (6 bases). The CDR3 loop spans 13 amino acids. Trimming pared 0 bases from V and 6 bases from J, leaving 9 bases between. CDR1 is SGDLS, CDR2 YYNGEE, per germline. The CDR3 sequence is CASSVVAGDGYTF. The CDR3 DNA is TGTGCCAGCAGCGTAGTGGCAGGGGATGGCTACACCTTC.

This clonotype has ten or more counts. The chain recombines TRBV9 with TRBJ1-2, with TRBD1 matching over 9 bases. Looked up from germline, CDR1 is SGDLS and CDR2 is YYNGEE. This CDR3 spans 15 amino acids. V shed 0 bases and J 4 bases; nucleotides not matched to a gene: 4. The CDR3 is CASSVETGGIYGYTF. DNA for the CDR3: TGTGCCAGCAGCGTAGAGACAGGGGGGATCTATGGCTACACCTTC.

This clonotype was counted a few times. V and J are TRBV9 and TRBJ1-2; D unresolved. V gave up 0 bases and J gave up 5 bases, with 11 bases separating them. This CDR3 has 14 residues. Germline V lookup: CDR1 SGDLS, CDR2 YYNGEE. The CDR3 spells CASSVDWQDYGYTF. The CDR3 coding sequence is TGTGCCAGCAGCGTAGATTGGCAAGATTATGGCTACACCTTC.

This clonotype was detected many times. V gene TRBV9 combines with J gene TRBJ1-1; D unclear. V lost 0 bases to trimming and J lost 6 bases, with 9 bases between them. This CDR3 has 13 residues. Germline-derived CDR1 and CDR2 are SGDLS and YYNGEE. The CDR3: CASSVVLDPEAFF. The DNA of the CDR3 is TGTGCCAGCAGCGTAGTACTGGACCCTGAAGCTTTCTTT.

This clonotype has a count of ten or more. The V gene is TRBV9, the J gene TRBJ1-1; D not certain. The V gene's germline CDR1 is SGDLS and CDR2 YYNGEE. CDR3 length: 14 residues. The V end lost 4 bases, the J end lost 1 base, and 11 bases lay between the germline ends. The CDR3 DNA reads TGTGCCAGCAGCCTCGGGCCGGGGAACACTGAAGCTTTCTTT. It is translated as CASSLGPGNTEAFF.

The genes are TRBV9 and TRBJ2-3; D gene unclear. The V and J ends lost 4 bases and 6 bases respectively, with 12 bases between them. Germline V gene lookup returns CDR1 SGDLS and CDR2 YYNGEE. CDR3 length: 13 residues. The CDR3 DNA sequence: TGTGCCAGCAGCTCCCAGCCTAGTGATACGCAGTATTTT. Its protein product is CASSSQPSDTQYF. Based on the CDR3 plus reference TRBV9 and TRBJ2-3, the full variable domain is DSGVTQTPKHLITATGQRVTLRCSPRSGDLSVYWYQQSLDQGLQFLIQYYNGEERAKGNILERFSAQQFPDLHSELNLSSLELGDSALYFCASSSQPSDTQYFGPGTRLTVL.

The sample holds many counts of this clonotype. V gene TRBV9 combines with J gene TRBJ2-7; D may match TRBD1 or TRBD2 (6 bases each). V lost 3 bases to trimming and J lost 5 bases, with 12 bases between them. The CDR3 is 13 amino acids. The germline CDR1 and CDR2 sequences are SGDLS and YYNGEE. CDR3 residues: CASSGGARNEQYF. CDR3 coding DNA: TGTGCCAGCAGCGGGGGGGCGCGGAACGAGCAGTACTTC.

This clonotype was found once. A much larger clonotype is one base distant, so this may be a read error. The rearrangement uses TRBV9 and TRBJ2-7; a possible D gene is TRBD1 (6 bases). Per the germline V gene, CDR1 is SGDLS and CDR2 is YYNGEE. Trimming took off 0 bases at V and 3 bases at J, with 13 bases between the two ends. The CDR3 covers 15 residues. The CDR3 DNA sequence: TGTGCCAGCAGCGTAGATGGGGGCTCGTTCTACGAGCAGTACTTC. Amino acid sequence: CASSVDGGSFYEQYF. Full variable domain (rest looked up from reference TRBV9 and TRBJ2-7): DSGVTQTPKHLITATGQRVTLRCSPRSGDLSVYWYQQSLDQGLQFLIQYYNGEERAKGNILERFSAQQFPDLHSELNLSSLELGDSALYFCASSVDGGSFYEQYFGPGTRLTVT.

Many counts were recorded for this clonotype. The genes are TRBV9 and TRBJ1-4; the match to TRBD1 covers 7 bases. From germline, CDR1 is SGDLS and CDR2 YYNGEE. J was trimmed by 7 bases and V by 0 bases; bases with no gene match: 9. This CDR3 region has 16 residues. Here the CDR3 DNA reads TGTGCCAGCAGCGTAGAAGGGGGCAGGGGTGGTGAAAAACTGTTTTTT. This sequence encodes CASSVEGGRGGEKLFF.

This clonotype showed up many times. The chain has TRBV9 and TRBJ1-1; weak D call: TRBD1 (5 bases). CDR3 length: 13 residues. V shed 6 bases and J shed 4 bases, with 13 bases lying between them. Germline assignment: CDR1 SGDLS and CDR2 YYNGEE. DNA of the CDR3: TGTGCCAGCACCGACAGTAGAGGCACTGAAGCTTTCTTT. It encodes CASTDSRGTEAFF.

This clonotype was counted at least ten times. The V call is TRBV9, the J call TRBJ1-2, with 9 bases matching TRBD1. Germline V gives CDR1 SGDLS, CDR2 YYNGEE. This CDR3 is 16 amino acids long. The V gene end was trimmed by 6 bases and the J gene end by 3 bases; junction bases not matched to a gene: 12. The CDR3 loop reads CASTRDADRGDYGYTF. In nucleotides, the CDR3 is TGTGCCAGCACCAGGGACGCGGACAGGGGTGACTATGGCTACACCTTC.

This clonotype has at least ten counts. The rearrangement links TRBV9 to TRBJ1-5, with no clear D. CDR3 size: 14 residues. Trimming shortened V by 3 bases and J by 9 bases, and 16 bases separated the two germline ends. Per the germline V gene, CDR1 is SGDLS and CDR2 is YYNGEE. CDR3 DNA: TGTGCCAGCAGCGAGACGGCCCAATCACCGCCCCAGCATTTT. Translation gives CASSETAQSPPQHF.

The chain couples TRBV9 to TRBJ2-7, with no clear D. Germline V gene data show CDR1 as SGDLS and CDR2 as YYNGEE. The V and J ends lost 0 bases and 1 base respectively, with 5 bases between them. The CDR3 has 13 residues. The CDR3 protein is CASSVAISYEQYF. CDR3 coding DNA: TGTGCCAGCAGCGTAGCGATATCCTACGAGCAGTACTTC.

The sample holds many counts of this clonotype. V gene TRBV9 combines with J gene TRBJ2-6; D remains unclear. V dropped 0 bases and J dropped 1 base, with 8 bases sitting between them. Germline-derived CDR1 and CDR2 are SGDLS and YYNGEE. The CDR3 extends over 16 amino acids. The CDR3, as DNA: TGTGCCAGCAGCGTAGCTCCCGGATCTGGGGCCAACGTCCTGACTTTC. Its translation: CASSVAPGSGANVLTF.